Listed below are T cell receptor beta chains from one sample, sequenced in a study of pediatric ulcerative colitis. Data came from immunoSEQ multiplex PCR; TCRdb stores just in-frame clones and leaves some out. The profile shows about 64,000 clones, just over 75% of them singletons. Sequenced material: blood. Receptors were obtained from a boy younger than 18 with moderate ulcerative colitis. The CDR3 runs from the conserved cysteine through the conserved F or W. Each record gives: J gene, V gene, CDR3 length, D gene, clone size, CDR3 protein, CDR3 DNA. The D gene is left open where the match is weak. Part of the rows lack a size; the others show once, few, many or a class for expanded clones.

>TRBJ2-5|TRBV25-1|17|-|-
CASSVPREQAPSGTQYF
TGTGCCAGCAGTGTCCCGAGGGAACAGGCCCCATCCGGGACCCAGTACTTC
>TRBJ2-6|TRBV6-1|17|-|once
CASSVQTVGSGANVLTF
TGTGCCAGCAGTGTGCAGACGGTGGGGTCTGGGGCCAACGTCCTGACTTTC
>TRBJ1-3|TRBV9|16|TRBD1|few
CASSLGQLTSGNTIYF
TGTGCCAGCAGCCTGGGACAGCTCACCTCTGGAAACACCATATATTTT
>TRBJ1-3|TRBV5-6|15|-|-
CASSSDLGSGNTIYF
TGTGCCAGCAGCTCTGACTTGGGCTCTGGAAACACCATATATTTT
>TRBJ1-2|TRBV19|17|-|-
CASSLYSGTRGGYGYTF
TGTGCCAGTAGCCTTTACTCCGGGACGCGGGGGGGCTATGGCTACACCTTC
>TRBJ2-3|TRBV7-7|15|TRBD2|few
CASSASGMPTDTQYF
TGTGCCAGCAGCGCCAGCGGGATGCCCACAGATACGCAGTATTTT
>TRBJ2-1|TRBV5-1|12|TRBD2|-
CASSFERGEQFF
TGCGCCAGCAGCTTTGAGCGGGGTGAGCAGTTCTTC
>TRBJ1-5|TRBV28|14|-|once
CASSLGDRNQPQHF
TGTGCCAGCAGTTTGGGGGATAGAAATCAGCCCCAGCATTTT
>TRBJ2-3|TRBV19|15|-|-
CASSPLGHSTDTQYF
TGTGCCAGTAGCCCTCTGGGGCATAGCACAGATACGCAGTATTTT
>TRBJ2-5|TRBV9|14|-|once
CASSVQGSQETQYF
TGTGCCAGCAGCGTGCAGGGGTCACAAGAGACCCAGTACTTC
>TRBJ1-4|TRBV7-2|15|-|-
CASSLGLGLNEKLFF
TGTGCCAGCAGCTTAGGGCTGGGGCTAAATGAAAAACTGTTTTTT
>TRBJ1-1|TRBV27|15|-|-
CASSLLGAQNTEAFF
TGTGCCAGCAGCCTATTAGGGGCCCAGAACACTGAAGCTTTCTTT
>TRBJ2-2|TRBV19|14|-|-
CASSIRQNTGELFF
TGTGCCAGTAGTATCCGGCAAAACACCGGGGAGCTGTTTTTT
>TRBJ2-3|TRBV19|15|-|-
CASSISGASTDTQYF
TGTGCCAGTAGTATTTCAGGCGCCTCCACAGATACGCAGTATTTT
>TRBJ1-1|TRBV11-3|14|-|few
CADAGRHMNTEAFF
TGTGCAGACGCCGGGCGCCACATGAACACTGAAGCTTTCTTT
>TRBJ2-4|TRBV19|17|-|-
CASSIEINRVSKNIQYF
TGTGCCAGTAGTATAGAGATCAACAGGGTATCCAAAAACATTCAGTACTTC
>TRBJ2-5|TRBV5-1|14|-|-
CASSSRVGGETQYF
TGCGCCAGCAGCTCGCGCGTAGGGGGGGAGACCCAGTACTTC
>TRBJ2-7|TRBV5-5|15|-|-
CASTLSGWAFHEQYF
TGTGCCAGCACCCTGTCGGGGTGGGCCTTCCACGAGCAGTACTTC
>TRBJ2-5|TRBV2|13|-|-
CASSDAAGGTQYF
TGTGCCAGCAGTGATGCGGCCGGAGGGACCCAGTACTTC
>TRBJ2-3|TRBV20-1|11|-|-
CSAGLLNTQYF
TGCAGTGCAGGACTCTTGAATACGCAGTATTTT
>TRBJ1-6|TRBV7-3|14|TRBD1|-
CASSSTGSRSPLHF
TGTGCCAGCAGCTCGACAGGGAGTAGGTCACCCCTCCACTTT
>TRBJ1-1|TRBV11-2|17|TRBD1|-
CASSPILGTGETTEAFF
TGTGCCAGCAGCCCTATCTTAGGGACAGGGGAAACCACTGAAGCTTTCTTT
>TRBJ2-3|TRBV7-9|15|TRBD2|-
CASSTTGLAADTQYF
TGTGCCAGCAGCACGACCGGACTAGCAGCAGATACGCAGTATTTT
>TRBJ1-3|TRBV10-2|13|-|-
CASLTSSGNTIYF
TGCGCCAGCTTGACATCCTCTGGAAACACCATATATTTT
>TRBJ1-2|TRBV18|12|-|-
CASSPDSYGYTF
TGTGCCAGCTCACCCGATTCCTATGGCTACACCTTC
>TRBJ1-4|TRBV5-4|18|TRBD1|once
CASSFEPAGGWREEKLFF
TGTGCCAGCAGCTTTGAACCTGCAGGGGGCTGGAGAGAAGAAAAACTGTTTTTT
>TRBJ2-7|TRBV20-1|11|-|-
CSARTRYEQYF
TGCAGTGCTAGGACGAGATACGAGCAGTACTTC
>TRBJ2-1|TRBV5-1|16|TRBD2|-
CASGALGRGQDNEQFF
TGCGCCAGCGGCGCGCTCGGGAGGGGCCAGGATAATGAGCAGTTCTTC
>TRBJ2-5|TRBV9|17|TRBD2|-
CASSTSGTSGLQETQYF
TGTGCCAGCAGCACCTCCGGGACTAGCGGGCTCCAAGAGACCCAGTACTTC
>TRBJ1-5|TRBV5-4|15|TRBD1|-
CASSLGPGGHQPQHF
TGTGCCAGCAGCTTGGGGCCAGGGGGTCATCAGCCCCAGCATTTT
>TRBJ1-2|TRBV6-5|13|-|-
CASSYGAVYGYTF
TGTGCCAGCAGCTACGGGGCGGTCTATGGCTACACCTTC
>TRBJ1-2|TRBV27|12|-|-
CASSEVGRGYTF
TGTGCCAGCAGTGAGGTCGGGAGGGGCTACACCTTC
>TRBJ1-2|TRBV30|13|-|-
CAWSVGWVVGYTF
TGTGCCTGGAGTGTAGGTTGGGTAGTTGGCTACACCTTC
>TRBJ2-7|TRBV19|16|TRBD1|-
CASSESAGQGAYEQYF
TGTGCCAGTAGTGAGAGCGCCGGACAGGGGGCCTACGAGCAGTACTTC
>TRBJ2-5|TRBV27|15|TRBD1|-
CASRRTGGYQETQYF
TGTGCCAGCAGAAGGACAGGGGGCTATCAAGAGACCCAGTACTTC
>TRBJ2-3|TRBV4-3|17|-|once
CASSQGEGAYRTDTQYF
TGCGCCAGCAGCCAAGGGGAAGGAGCTTACCGCACAGATACGCAGTATTTT
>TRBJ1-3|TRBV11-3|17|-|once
CASSLGGQPNSGNTIYF
TGTGCCAGCAGCTTGGGTGGCCAACCGAACTCTGGAAACACCATATATTTT
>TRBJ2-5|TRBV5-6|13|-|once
CASSLGQRETQYF
TGTGCCAGCAGCTTGGGGCAGCGGGAGACCCAGTACTTC
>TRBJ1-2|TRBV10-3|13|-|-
CAISDRVDYGYTF
TGTGCCATCAGTGACAGGGTCGACTATGGCTACACCTTC
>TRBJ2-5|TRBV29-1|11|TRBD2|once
CSGGLAGGQYF
TGCAGCGGAGGTTTAGCGGGAGGCCAGTACTTC
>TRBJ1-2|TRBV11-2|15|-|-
CASSGAEGGGYGYTF
TGTGCCAGCAGCGGGGCCGAAGGGGGGGGCTATGGCTACACCTTC
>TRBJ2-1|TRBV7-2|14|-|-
CASSLDGIYNEQFF
TGTGCCAGCAGCTTAGACGGGATTTACAATGAGCAGTTCTTC
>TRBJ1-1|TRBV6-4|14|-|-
CGPQGWGDDTEAFF
TGTGGGCCGCAGGGATGGGGGGATGACACTGAAGCTTTCTTT
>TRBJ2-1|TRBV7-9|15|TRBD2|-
CASSLRTSGINEQFF
TGTGCCAGCAGCCTGCGGACTAGCGGGATCAATGAGCAGTTCTTC
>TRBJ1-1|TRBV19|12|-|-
CASLRRGTEAFF
TGTGCCAGCCTTCGAAGGGGGACTGAAGCTTTCTTT
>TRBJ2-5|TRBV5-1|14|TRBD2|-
CASSPGLAEETQYF
TGCGCCAGCAGCCCGGGACTAGCGGAAGAGACCCAGTACTTC
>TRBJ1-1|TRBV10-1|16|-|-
CASSEFTWGAPTEAFF
TGCGCCAGCAGTGAGTTCACATGGGGAGCCCCCACTGAAGCTTTCTTT
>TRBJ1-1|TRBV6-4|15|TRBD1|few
CASSDSNRGNTEAFF
TGTGCCAGCAGTGACTCGAACAGGGGGAACACTGAAGCTTTCTTT
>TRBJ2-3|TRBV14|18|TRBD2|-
CASSQDSGLAGYTDTQYF
TGTGCCAGCAGCCAAGACTCCGGACTAGCGGGGTACACAGATACGCAGTATTTT
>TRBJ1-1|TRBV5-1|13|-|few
CASSSYSGGEAFF
TGCGCCAGCAGCTCCTACAGCGGGGGTGAAGCTTTCTTT
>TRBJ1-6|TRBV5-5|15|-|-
CAGAQSSSYNSPLHF
TGTGCCGGAGCCCAATCGAGCTCCTATAATTCACCCCTCCACTTT
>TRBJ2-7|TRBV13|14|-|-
CASSLGLDSYEQYF
TGTGCCAGCAGCTTAGGACTAGACTCCTACGAGCAGTACTTC
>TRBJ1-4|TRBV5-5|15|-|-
CASSLATKWVDELFF
TGTGCCAGCAGCTTGGCGACAAAGTGGGTCGATGAACTGTTTTTT
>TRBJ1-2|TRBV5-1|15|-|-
CASSGGTPANYGYTF
TGCGCCAGCAGTGGAGGGACACCCGCTAACTATGGCTACACCTTC
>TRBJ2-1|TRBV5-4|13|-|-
CASSGGRSGEQFF
TGTGCCAGCAGCGGGGGTCGATCCGGTGAGCAGTTCTTC
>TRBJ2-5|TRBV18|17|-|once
CASSPPVREDPGQTQYF
TGTGCCAGCTCACCACCGGTCAGAGAAGACCCCGGTCAGACCCAGTACTTC
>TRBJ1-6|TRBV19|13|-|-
CASRTSGNSPLHF
TGTGCCAGTAGGACGTCAGGGAATTCACCCCTCCACTTT